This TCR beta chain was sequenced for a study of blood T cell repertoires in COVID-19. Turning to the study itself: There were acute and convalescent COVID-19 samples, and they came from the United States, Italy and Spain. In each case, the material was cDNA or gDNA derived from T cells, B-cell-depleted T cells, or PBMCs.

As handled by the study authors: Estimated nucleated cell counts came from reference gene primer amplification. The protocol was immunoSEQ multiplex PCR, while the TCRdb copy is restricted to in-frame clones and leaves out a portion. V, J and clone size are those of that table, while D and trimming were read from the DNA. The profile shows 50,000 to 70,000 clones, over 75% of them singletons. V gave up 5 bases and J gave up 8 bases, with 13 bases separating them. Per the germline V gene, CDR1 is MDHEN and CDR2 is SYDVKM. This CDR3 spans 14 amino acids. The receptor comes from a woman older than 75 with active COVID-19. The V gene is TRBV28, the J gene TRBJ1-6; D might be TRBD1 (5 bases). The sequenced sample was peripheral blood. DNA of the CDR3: TGTGCCAGCAGTCCACAGGTTTGGCATTCACCCCTCCACTTT. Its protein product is CASSPQVWHSPLHF.